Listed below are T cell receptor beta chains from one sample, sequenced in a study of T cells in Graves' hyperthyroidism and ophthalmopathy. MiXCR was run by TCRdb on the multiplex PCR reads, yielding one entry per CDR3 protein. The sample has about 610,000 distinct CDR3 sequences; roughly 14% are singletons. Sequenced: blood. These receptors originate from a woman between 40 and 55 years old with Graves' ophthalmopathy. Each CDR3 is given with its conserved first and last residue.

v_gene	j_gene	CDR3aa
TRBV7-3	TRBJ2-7	CASSRQTSHEQYF
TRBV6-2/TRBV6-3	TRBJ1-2	CASSYSPDDYGYTF
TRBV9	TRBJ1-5	CASSASGGSQPQHF
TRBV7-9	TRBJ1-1	CASSKDGLMNTEAFF
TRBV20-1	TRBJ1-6	CSARAANSPLHF
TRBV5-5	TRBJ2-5	CASSVSGTRAQETQYF
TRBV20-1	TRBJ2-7	CSAKSDGTYEQYF
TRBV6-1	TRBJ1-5	CASSQDSLYQPQHF
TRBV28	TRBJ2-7	CASSLSYGTGEYEQYF
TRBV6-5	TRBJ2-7	CASSPRTAWEQYF
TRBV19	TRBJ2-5	CASSSGQAAEETQYF
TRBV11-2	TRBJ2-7	CASSLVSTSASYEQYF
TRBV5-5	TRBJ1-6	CASSLSIRGNAVDSPLHF
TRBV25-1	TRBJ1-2	CASSGFQGSVGYTF
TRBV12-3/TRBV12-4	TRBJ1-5	CASSPRGQFSLNQPQHF
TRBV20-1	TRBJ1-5	CSALNPGNSNQPQHF
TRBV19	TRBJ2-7	CASRTAFSPNYEQYF
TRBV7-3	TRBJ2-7	CASSLTGRDYEQYF
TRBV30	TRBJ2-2	CAWTPGLNTGELFF
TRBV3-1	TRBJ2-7	CASSQDPRTGFGGQYF
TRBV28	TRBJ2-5	CASLRRETQYF
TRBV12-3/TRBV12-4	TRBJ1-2	CASSLGVWGYGYTF
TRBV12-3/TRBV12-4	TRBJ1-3	CASSDSSSGNTIYF
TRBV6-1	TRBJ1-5	CASSEFVVNQPQHF
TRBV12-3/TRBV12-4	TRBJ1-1	CASSLGAAAFF
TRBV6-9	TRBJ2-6	CASSYSNGANVLTF
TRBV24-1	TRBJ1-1	CATRGENTEAFF
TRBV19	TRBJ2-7	CASSKAFGYEQYF
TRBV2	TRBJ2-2	CASSGRSGREELFF
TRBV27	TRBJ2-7	CASSATYGVGYEQYF
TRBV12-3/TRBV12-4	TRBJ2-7	CASLISGTGAYEQYF
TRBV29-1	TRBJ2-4	CSVAPSGKNIQYF
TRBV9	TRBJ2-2	CASSPPAGQIRTGELFF
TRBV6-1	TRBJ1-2	CASSVLEDSNYGYTF
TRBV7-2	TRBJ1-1	CASSPDPSTEAFF
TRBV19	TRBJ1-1	CASSSGVSEAFF
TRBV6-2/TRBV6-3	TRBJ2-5	CATRGELTQETQYF
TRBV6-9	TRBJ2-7	CASSLPGTRGYEQYF
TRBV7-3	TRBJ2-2	CASSPYRVGGELFF
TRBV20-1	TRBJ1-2	CSARDPYRGTNYGYTF
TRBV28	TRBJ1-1	CALRGTPNTEAFF
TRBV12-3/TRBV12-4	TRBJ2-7	CAVGPFGRGYEQYF
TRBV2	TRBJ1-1	CASNGQGMNTEALF
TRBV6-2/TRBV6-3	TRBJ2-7	CASSYGFLAAEQYF
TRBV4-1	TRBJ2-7	CSSGTGNTYEQYF
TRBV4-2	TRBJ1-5	CASSQDVAGNNQPQHF
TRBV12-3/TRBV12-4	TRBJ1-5	CASRVGTGSNQPQHF
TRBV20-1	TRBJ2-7	CSARRTVGPYEQYF
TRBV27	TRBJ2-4	CASSPSQGADIQYF
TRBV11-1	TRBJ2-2	CASSIYGLDSGETGELFF
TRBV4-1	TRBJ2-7	CASSQDSSKYF
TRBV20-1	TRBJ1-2	CSARMWVRGFYGYTF
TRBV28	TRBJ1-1	CASSWTPPNTEAFF
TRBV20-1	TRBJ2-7	CSARDPGQYLGEQYF
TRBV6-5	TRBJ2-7	CASSYSGGQYF
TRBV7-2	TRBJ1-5	CASGVSAVLNQPQHF
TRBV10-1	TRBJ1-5	CASSDTVQPQHF
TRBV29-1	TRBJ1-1	CSVALVREPTEAFF